Detailed here is one T cell receptor (beta chain). What it binds is unknown. The data were taken from a study of CD8 T cells in Susac syndrome. About the research overall: Among the Susac syndrome patients sequenced, over five had active disease and about eight were in remission. Intravenous immunoglobulin alone or corticosteroids were being given to patients with Susac syndrome at blood draw, unless they were therapy-naive.

cDNA came from around 0.5 to 1 ug RNA primed by random hexamers. One entry per CDR3 protein results from TCRdb running MiXCR on the immunoSEQ multiplex PCR reads. This sample has approximately 190,000 distinct CDR3 sequences, with roughly 95% found just once. Study-wide results and limits: TCR sequencing and HLA analysis covered a relatively small number of individuals.

The sample was CD4+ T cells from PBMCs. This receptor was identified in a human donor with Susac syndrome.

In nucleotides, the CDR3 is TGTGCCTGGAGTCGAACTTCCGGGGCCATCTATGGCTACACCTTC. Its translation is CAWSRTSGAIYGYTF. The gene calls are TRBV30 and TRBJ1-2; D possibly corresponds to TRBD1 (5 bases). Looked up from germline, CDR1 is GTSNPN and CDR2 is SVGIG (reference sequence). The V gene lost 2 bases and the J gene lost 4 bases, with 17 bases spanning the gap. This CDR3 has 15 residues.